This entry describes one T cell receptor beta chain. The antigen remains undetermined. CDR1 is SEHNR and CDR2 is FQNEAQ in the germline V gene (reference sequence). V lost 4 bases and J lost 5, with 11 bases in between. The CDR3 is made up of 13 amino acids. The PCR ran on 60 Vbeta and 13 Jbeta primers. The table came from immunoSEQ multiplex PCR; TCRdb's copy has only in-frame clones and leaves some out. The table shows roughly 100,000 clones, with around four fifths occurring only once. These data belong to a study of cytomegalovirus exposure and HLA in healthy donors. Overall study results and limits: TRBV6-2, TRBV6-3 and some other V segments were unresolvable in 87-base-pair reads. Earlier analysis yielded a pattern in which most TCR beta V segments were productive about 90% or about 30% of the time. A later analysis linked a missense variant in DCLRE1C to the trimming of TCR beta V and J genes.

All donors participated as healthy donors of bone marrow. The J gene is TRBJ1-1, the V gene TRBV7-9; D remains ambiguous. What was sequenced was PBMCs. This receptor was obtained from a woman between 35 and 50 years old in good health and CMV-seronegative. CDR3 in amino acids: CASSSLAGTEAFF. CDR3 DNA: TGTGCCAGCAGCTCCCTCGCGGGGACTGAAGCTTTCTTT.